This T cell receptor (beta chain) was recorded in a study of shared clonotypes between healthy human individuals. Turning to the study itself: Donors, aged 18 to 49, were a couple of women and three men. Each donor's CD8 memory used one plate, CD8 naive two, each CD4 subset three.

CD45RO-negative CD8 cells positively selected for CCR7 made up the naive population, which excluded terminally differentiated effector memory CD45RA+ cells. Germline-derived CDR1 and CDR2 are ENHRY and SYGVKD. Trimming removed 6 bases from V and 4 bases from J, with 13 bases in between. This CDR3 has 13 residues. Profiling relied on immunoSEQ multiplex PCR, and the TCRdb table lists in-frame clones only, not all of them. This sample carries millions of clones, just over 90% of them seen once, and the ten largest clones take roughly 1.8%. The TCR sequence derives from a man aged 18 to 35 in good health. Some clones in this sample may be carry-over from other donors' samples. The material sequenced was naive CD8+ T cells from PBMCs. The J gene is TRBJ2-7, the V gene TRBV10-3; perhaps TRBD2 as D (5 bases). CDR3 protein: CAISNILDYEQYF. In DNA, the CDR3 is TGTGCCATCAGCAATATACTAGATTACGAGCAGTACTTC.